What follows are 21 T cell receptor beta chains derived from one specimen sequenced in a study of Ad26.COV2.S vaccination and SARS-CoV-2 variants. Using immunoSEQ multiplex PCR, the repertoire was profiled, and TCRdb retains in-frame clones only, with some absent. The repertoire holds approximately 410,000 clones, with around nine tenths as singletons. Described treatment: some 20 received Ad26.COV2.S at low or high dose, single or two shots; about five received placebo; per-sample allocation not given. Sample collection was performed on day 63 after the first vaccine or placebo injection. The source was peripheral blood, collected in a trial of Ad26.COV2.S vaccine versus placebo. These receptor sequences come from a person between 18 and 65 years old who received the Ad26.COV2.S COVID-19 vaccine or a placebo.

V gene TRBV10-3 combines with J gene TRBJ1-1; D ambiguous. V lost 8 bases and J lost 0, with 10 bases in between. The CDR3 contains 13 residues. Germline CDR1 reads ENHRY; CDR2 reads SYGVKD. The CDR3 sequence is CAIRGLMNTEAFF. The CDR3 nucleotides read TGTGCCATCCGAGGACTTATGAACACTGAAGCTTTCTTT.

CDR3 sequence (DNA): TGTGCCAGCAGATACGGGAGGGACAGCACAGATACGCAGTATTTT. This gives the protein CASRYGRDSTDTQYF. The chain has TRBV9 and TRBJ2-3; TRBD2 matches 8 bases. The CDR3 spans 15 residues. Germline V gene sequence: CDR1 SGDLS, CDR2 YYNGEE. The ends lost 5 bases at V and 0 bases at J; junction bases unmatched: 5.

The rearrangement joins TRBV7-7 to TRBJ1-2, with 9 bases lining up with TRBD1. The CDR3 length is 15 residues. Trimming removed 6 bases from V and 6 bases from J; junction bases left unmatched: 11. The V gene's germline CDR1 is SSHAT and CDR2 FNYEAQ (reference sequence). CDR3 residues: CASRVPGQGGNGYTF. CDR3 sequence (DNA): TGTGCCAGCAGGGTCCCGGGACAGGGAGGGAATGGCTACACCTTC.

This clone was detected once. J is TRBJ2-1 and V is TRBV9; TRBD2 agrees at 9 bases. The V gene end was trimmed by 4 bases and the J gene end by 7 bases; junction bases not matched to a gene: 9. The germline V gene encodes CDR1 SGDLS and CDR2 YYNGEE. This CDR3 is 15 amino acids long. The CDR3 here is CASSPRGGIINEQFF. For the CDR3, the DNA is TGTGCCAGCAGCCCGCGGGGGGGGATTATAAATGAGCAGTTCTTC. Full variable domain (remainder filled in from reference TRBV9 and TRBJ2-1): DSGVTQTPKHLITATGQRVTLRCSPRSGDLSVYWYQQSLDQGLQFLIQYYNGEERAKGNILERFSAQQFPDLHSELNLSSLELGDSALYFCASSPRGGIINEQFFGPGTRLTVL.

This chain joins TRBV20-1 and TRBJ2-3; D call uncertain. V was cut by 3 bases and J by 6 bases, with 16 bases left in between. This CDR3 contains 14 residues. Germline values: CDR1 DFQATT, CDR2 SNEGSKA (reference sequence). CDR3 protein: CSASGQYFGDTQYF. CDR3 in DNA: TGCAGTGCTAGTGGTCAGTACTTTGGGGATACGCAGTATTTT.

The chain couples TRBV9 to TRBJ2-5; TRBD2 is a possible D gene (6 bases). Germline V lookup: CDR1 SGDLS, CDR2 YYNGEE. The CDR3 runs 13 residues. V was shortened by 2 bases and J by 7 bases, with 12 bases between the two germline ends. The CDR3 loop reads CASSVRDLGTQYF. For the CDR3, the DNA is TGTGCCAGCAGCGTTCGGGACTTGGGGACCCAGTACTTC.

Notes on this clone: Other DNA sequences from this sample encode an identical CDR3 as well. This chain joins TRBV10-3 and TRBJ2-7; 9 nucleotides align to TRBD1. The CDR3 is made up of 14 amino acids. Trimming at V came to 0 bases and at J to 3 bases, leaving 0 bases not matched to a gene. Germline lookup yields CDR1 ENHRY and CDR2 SYGVKD. Here the CDR3 DNA reads TGTGCCATCAGTGAGTCGGGACAGGGCTACGAGCAGTACTTC. This gives the protein CAISESGQGYEQYF.

The J gene is TRBJ1-4, the V gene TRBV3-1 (or the pseudogene TRBV3-2), with D tentatively TRBD1 (6 bases). Trimming took 0 bases from V and 6 from J, leaving 17 bases between them. Germline CDR1 LGHDT, CDR2 YNNKEL (reference sequence). The CDR3 is 17 residues long. This CDR3 reads CASSQEGSITGYEKLFF. Written as DNA, the CDR3 is TGTGCCAGCAGCCAAGAAGGTTCTATAACAGGGTATGAAAAACTGTTTTTT.

This clone occurred once. The rearrangement joins TRBV3-1 (or the pseudogene TRBV3-2) to TRBJ2-7, with no clear D. V lost 4 bases and J 2 bases, leaving 6 bases between the germline ends. Germline loops: CDR1 LGHDT, CDR2 YNNKEL (reference sequence). The CDR3 extends over 12 amino acids. The chain's CDR3 is CASSRTTYEQYF. The CDR3 nucleotides read TGTGCCAGCAGCCGTACTACCTACGAGCAGTACTTC.

The J gene is TRBJ1-2, the V gene TRBV28; the D is unclear. This CDR3 has 14 residues. Trimming removed 8 bases at V and 2 bases at J, with 15 bases between. Germline V gene data show CDR1 as MDHEN and CDR2 as SYDVKM. CDR3 bases: TGTGCCAGCGGAGATACCGTAAAAAACTATGGCTACACCTTC. It encodes CASGDTVKNYGYTF.

V and J are TRBV4-1 and TRBJ1-2; 10 positions match TRBD1. The ends lost 3 bases at V and 2 bases at J; junction bases unmatched: 3. Germline values: CDR1 MGHRA, CDR2 YSYEKL. The CDR3 consists of 15 residues. The CDR3 bases are TGCGCCAGCAGCCAGGGGACAGGGGACAACTATGGCTACACCTTC. Translation gives CASSQGTGDNYGYTF.

The V and J genes are TRBV9 and TRBJ1-1, with 9 bases identical to TRBD1. The germline V gene has CDR1 SGDLS and CDR2 YYNGEE. The CDR3 loop spans 15 amino acids. Trimming cost V 4 bases and J 4 bases; bases outside gene matches: 8. CDR3 nucleotides: TGTGCCAGCAGCACCGAGGACAGGGGACCCACTGAAGCTTTCTTT. Translating it yields CASSTEDRGPTEAFF.

J is TRBJ2-7 and V is TRBV27; D may correspond to TRBD1 or TRBD2 (5 bases each). The V and J ends lost 2 bases and 2 bases respectively, with 22 bases between them. The CDR3 length is 18 residues. Germline V CDR1 and CDR2: MNHEY, SMNVEV (reference sequence). The CDR3 protein is CASSLGGWAGDIPYEQYF. DNA of the CDR3: TGTGCCAGCAGTTTAGGGGGTTGGGCAGGTGATATCCCCTACGAGCAGTACTTC.

This clone has just a few counts. V gene TRBV19 combines with J gene TRBJ2-3, with a weak D call TRBD2 (7 bases). CDR1 LNHDA and CDR2 SQIVND come from the germline V gene (reference sequence). The CDR3 covers 16 residues. V was cut by 6 bases and J by 1 base, with 17 bases left in between. The CDR3 nucleotides are TGTGCCAGTAGGACGACCCGAGGGGGGGGCACAGATACGCAGTATTTT. Translated, it gives CASRTTRGGGTDTQYF.

V gene TRBV6-1 combines with J gene TRBJ2-6; D unclear. Germline V lookup: CDR1 MNHNS, CDR2 SASEGT. CDR3 length: 16 residues. V was trimmed by 2 bases and J by 4 bases, leaving 12 bases between them. CDR3 sequence reads: CASSEPPGDGANVLTF. CDR3 sequence (DNA): TGTGCCAGCAGTGAACCCCCAGGTGACGGGGCCAACGTCCTGACTTTC.

This clone has a count of ten or more. The chain is built from TRBV2 and TRBJ2-6; weak D call: TRBD2 (5 bases). CDR3 length equals 12 residues. Germline lookup yields CDR1 SNHLY and CDR2 FYNNEI. Trimming cost V 4 bases and J 9 bases, with 7 bases left between them. CDR3 region: CASSGGFNVLTF. The CDR3 region has the DNA TGTGCCAGCAGTGGAGGGTTCAACGTCCTGACTTTC.

The V call is TRBV7-2, the J call TRBJ1-6; a possible D gene is TRBD1 (6 bases). V shed 3 bases and J shed 7 bases, with 19 bases lying between them. The V gene's germline CDR1 is SGHTA and CDR2 FQGNSA. This CDR3 has 17 residues. CDR3 amino acids: CASSFKEGVYKNSPLHF. The CDR3 bases are TGTGCCAGCAGCTTTAAAGAGGGGGTATATAAAAATTCACCCCTCCACTTT.

The rearrangement links TRBV19 to TRBJ2-4; tentatively, D is TRBD1 (5 bases). V dropped 5 bases and J dropped 0 bases, with 5 bases sitting between them. CDR1 is LNHDA and CDR2 is SQIVND in the germline V gene (reference sequence). This CDR3 contains 13 residues. The CDR3 protein is CASSGAAKNIQYF. In DNA, the CDR3 is TGTGCCAGTAGTGGGGCAGCCAAAAACATTCAGTACTTC.

The CDR3 reads CASSLGGDWAKNIQYF. CDR3 bases: TGCGCCAGCAGCTTGGGCGGGGATTGGGCCAAAAACATTCAGTACTTC. The rearrangement links TRBV5-1 to TRBJ2-4; possible D gene TRBD2, 6 bases. CDR1 and CDR2 from the germline V gene are SGHRS and YFSETQ. V was shortened by 0 bases and J by 1 base, with 11 bases between the two germline ends. This CDR3 is built from 16 residues.

The chain combines TRBV6-5 with TRBJ2-7, with D perhaps assigned TRBD1 or TRBD2 (5 bases each). Germline CDR1 is MNHEY and CDR2 is SVGAGI. Trimming took off 5 bases at V and 3 bases at J, with 14 bases between the two ends. CDR3 length: 14 residues. CDR3 sequence reads: CASSTGGPSYEQYF. In DNA, the CDR3 is TGTGCCAGCAGTACTGGGGGACCGAGCTACGAGCAGTACTTC.

The chain employs TRBV5-1 and TRBJ2-7, with 7 bases identical to TRBD2. In germline, CDR1 is SGHRS, CDR2 YFSETQ. J gave up 0 bases and V 4 bases, and 7 bases lay outside the gene matches. The length of the CDR3 is 15 residues. The CDR3 nucleotides read TGCGCCAGCAGCGGACGCGGGGGAAGCTCCTACGAGCAGTACTTC. Translating it yields CASSGRGGSSYEQYF.